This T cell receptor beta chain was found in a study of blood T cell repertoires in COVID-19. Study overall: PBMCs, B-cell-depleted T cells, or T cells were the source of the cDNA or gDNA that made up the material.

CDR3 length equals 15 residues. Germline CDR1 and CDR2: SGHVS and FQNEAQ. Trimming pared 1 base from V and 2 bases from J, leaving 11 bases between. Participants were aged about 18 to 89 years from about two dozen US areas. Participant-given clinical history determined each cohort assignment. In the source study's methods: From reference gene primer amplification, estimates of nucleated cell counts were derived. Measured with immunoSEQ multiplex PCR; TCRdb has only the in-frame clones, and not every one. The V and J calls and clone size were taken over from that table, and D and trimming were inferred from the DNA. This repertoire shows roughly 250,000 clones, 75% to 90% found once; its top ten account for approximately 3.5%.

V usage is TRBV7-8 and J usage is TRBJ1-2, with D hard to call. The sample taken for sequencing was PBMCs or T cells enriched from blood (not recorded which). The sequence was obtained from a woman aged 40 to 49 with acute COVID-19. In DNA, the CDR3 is TGTGCCAGCAGCTTAGTACGGGGAGGCAACTATGGCTACACCTTC. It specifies CASSLVRGGNYGYTF.